This T cell receptor (beta chain) was profiled in a study of blood T cell repertoires in COVID-19. Overall study: Researchers got acute and convalescent COVID-19 samples from the United States, Italy and Spain. T cells, B-cell-depleted T cells, or PBMCs supplied cDNA or gDNA.

The germline V gene encodes CDR1 SNHLY and CDR2 FYNNEI. Trimming cost V 5 bases and J 2 bases, with 13 bases left between them. The CDR3 has 15 residues. Original processing methods: Estimates of nucleated cell counts were drawn from the amplification of reference gene primers. The data were produced by immunoSEQ multiplex PCR, yet TCRdb's version contains in-frame clones alone and is incomplete. The D gene and trimming were derived from the DNA, and the V and J assignments and clone size from that table. The repertoire holds under 200,000 clones, with around 86% as singletons. The source is a woman aged 40 to 50 with acute or convalescent COVID-19. Sequenced material: peripheral blood. This chain connects TRBV2 to TRBJ1-5; D is undetermined. This CDR3 is CASSIRVFGNQPQHF. CDR3 nucleotide sequence: TGTGCCAGCAGTATTAGAGTGTTTGGCAATCAGCCCCAGCATTTT. The full variable domain, rest sourced from reference TRBV2 and TRBJ1-5, is EPEVTQTPSHQVTQMGQEVILRCVPISNHLYFYWYRQILGQKVEFLVSFYNNEISEKSEIFDDQFSVERPDGSNFTLKIRSTKLEDSAMYFCASSIRVFGNQPQHFGDGTRLSIL.